The subject of this entry is one TCR beta chain. The record originates from a study of blood T cells in healthy people across ages. Sample-barcoded 5' priming and a J-beta primer mix drove a second PCR of about 7 to 11 cycles. Every molecule of cDNA carried a tag from a template-switch adaptor with 12 random nucleotides. Each CDR3 protein is one row after TCRdb ran MiXCR on the 5' RACE reads. The sample consists of 1.5 million to 2 million distinct CDR3 sequences, approximately 32% of them appearing once. V lost 0 bases, J lost 7 bases, and 14 bases lay in between. CDR1 and CDR2 from the germline V gene are SGDLS and YYNGEE. The CDR3 contains 15 residues.

The sequencing sample was made of blood. This chain joins TRBV9 and TRBJ2-1, with a possible D match to TRBD1 (5 bases). This receptor was obtained from a young woman in good health. DNA of the CDR3: TGTGCCAGCAGCGTAGGTCAGGGTCAGTGGAATGAGCAGTTCTTC. Encoded protein: CASSVGQGQWNEQFF.